This TCR beta chain stems from a study of beta chain features in type 1 diabetes. The study, taken as a whole, reports: Shorter TCRB CDR3s, moderately but significantly so, marked every one of the four CD4+ subsets in Type 1 diabetes patients. HLA effects on TCRB rearrangement stayed unresolved here.

This CDR3 spans 15 amino acids. The V and J ends lost 3 bases and 6 bases, in that order; junction bases with no gene match: 7. CDR1 is MDHEN, CDR2 SYDVKM, per germline. A note on this clone: What it recognizes is unknown.

A heparinised blood draw that averaged approximately 120 mL was obtained once from each donor. Every bit of the isolated RNA underwent reverse transcription, so sequencing read expressed TCRB transcripts. TCRdb keeps only in-frame clones here, not all; method: immunoSEQ multiplex PCR. Of about 180,000 clones in the sample, 6.5% to 8.5% were seen once. Sequenced material: central memory CD4+ T cells from blood. This chain connects TRBV28 to TRBJ2-4, with TRBD2 matching over 8 bases. The receptor's source is a man aged 18 to 30 with type 1 diabetes. The CDR3 nucleotides read TGTGCCAGCAGTTTCCCCCGCCGGGGGGGAAACATTCAGTACTTC. Its protein product is CASSFPRRGGNIQYF.